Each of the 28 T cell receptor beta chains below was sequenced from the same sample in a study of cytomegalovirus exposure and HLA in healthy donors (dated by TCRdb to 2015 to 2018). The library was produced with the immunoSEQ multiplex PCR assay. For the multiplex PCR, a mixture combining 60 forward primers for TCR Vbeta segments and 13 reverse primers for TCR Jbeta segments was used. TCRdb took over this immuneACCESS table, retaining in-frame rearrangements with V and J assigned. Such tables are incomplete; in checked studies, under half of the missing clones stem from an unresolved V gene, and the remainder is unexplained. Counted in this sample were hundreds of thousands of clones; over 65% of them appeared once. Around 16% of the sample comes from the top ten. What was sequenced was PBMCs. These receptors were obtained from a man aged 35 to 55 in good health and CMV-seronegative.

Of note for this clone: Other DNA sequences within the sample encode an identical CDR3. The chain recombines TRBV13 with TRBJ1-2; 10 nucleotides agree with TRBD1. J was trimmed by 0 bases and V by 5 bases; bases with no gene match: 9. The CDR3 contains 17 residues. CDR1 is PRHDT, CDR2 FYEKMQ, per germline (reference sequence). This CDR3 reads CASSPRQGAPPNYGYTF. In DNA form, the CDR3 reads TGTGCCAGCAGCCCAAGACAGGGGGCGCCCCCTAACTATGGCTACACCTTC.

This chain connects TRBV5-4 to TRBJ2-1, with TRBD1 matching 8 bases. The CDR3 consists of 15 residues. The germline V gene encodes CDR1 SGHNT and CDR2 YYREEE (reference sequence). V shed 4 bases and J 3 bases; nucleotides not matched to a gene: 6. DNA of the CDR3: TGTGCCAGCAGCGGAGGGGACAGGAGCTACAATGAGCAGTTCTTC. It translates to CASSGGDRSYNEQFF. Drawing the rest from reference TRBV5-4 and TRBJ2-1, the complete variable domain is ETGVTQSPTHLIKTRGQQVTLRCSSQSGHNTVSWYQQALGQGPQFIFQYYREEENGRGNFPPRFSGLQFPNYSSELNVNALELDDSALYLCASSGGDRSYNEQFFGPGTRLTVL.

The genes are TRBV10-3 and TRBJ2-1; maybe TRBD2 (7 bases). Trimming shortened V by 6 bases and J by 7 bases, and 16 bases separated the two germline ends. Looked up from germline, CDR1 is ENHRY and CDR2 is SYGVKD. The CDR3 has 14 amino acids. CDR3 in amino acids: CAIRGRGKENEQFF. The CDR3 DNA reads TGTGCCATCAGGGGGAGGGGGAAAGAGAATGAGCAGTTCTTC.

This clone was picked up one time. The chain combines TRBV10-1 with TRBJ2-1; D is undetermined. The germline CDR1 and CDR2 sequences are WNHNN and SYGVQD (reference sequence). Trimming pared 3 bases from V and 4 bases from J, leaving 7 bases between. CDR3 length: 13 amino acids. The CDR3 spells CASSEQIYNEQFF. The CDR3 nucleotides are TGCGCCAGCAGTGAACAGATTTACAATGAGCAGTTCTTC.

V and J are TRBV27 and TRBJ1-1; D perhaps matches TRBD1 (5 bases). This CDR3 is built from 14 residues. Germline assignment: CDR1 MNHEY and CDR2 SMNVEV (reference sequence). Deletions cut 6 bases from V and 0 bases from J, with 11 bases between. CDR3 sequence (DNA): TGTGCCAGCAGCATAGGGACTTTGAACACTGAAGCTTTCTTT. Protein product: CASSIGTLNTEAFF.

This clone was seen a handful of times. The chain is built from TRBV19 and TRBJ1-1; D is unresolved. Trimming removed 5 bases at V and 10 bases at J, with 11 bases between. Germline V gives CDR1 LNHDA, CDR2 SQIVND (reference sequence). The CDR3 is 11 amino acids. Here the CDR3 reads CASSFLSSAFF. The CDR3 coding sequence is TGTGCCAGTAGTTTCCTCAGTTCAGCTTTCTTT.

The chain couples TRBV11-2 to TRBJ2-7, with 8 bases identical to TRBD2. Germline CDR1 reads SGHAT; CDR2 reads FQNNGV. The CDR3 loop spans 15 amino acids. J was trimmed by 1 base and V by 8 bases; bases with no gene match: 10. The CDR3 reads CASEVALAASYEQYF. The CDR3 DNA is TGTGCCAGCGAGGTGGCACTAGCGGCTTCCTACGAGCAGTACTTC.

CDR3 sequence reads: CASRQLVGTDTQYF. The CDR3 nucleotides read TGTGCCAGCAGGCAACTGGTTGGCACAGATACGCAGTATTTT. The rearrangement links TRBV5-5 to TRBJ2-3; D is uncertain. The CDR3 is made up of 14 amino acids. Germline assignment: CDR1 SGHKS and CDR2 YYEKEE (reference sequence). V shed 5 bases and J shed 1 base, with 11 bases lying between them.

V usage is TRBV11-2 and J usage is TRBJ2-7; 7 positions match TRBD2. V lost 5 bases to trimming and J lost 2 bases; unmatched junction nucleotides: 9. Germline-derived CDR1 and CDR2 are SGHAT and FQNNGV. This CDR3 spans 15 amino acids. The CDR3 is CASSPQWSGAYEQYF. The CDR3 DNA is TGTGCCAGCAGCCCCCAATGGAGCGGGGCCTACGAGCAGTACTTC.

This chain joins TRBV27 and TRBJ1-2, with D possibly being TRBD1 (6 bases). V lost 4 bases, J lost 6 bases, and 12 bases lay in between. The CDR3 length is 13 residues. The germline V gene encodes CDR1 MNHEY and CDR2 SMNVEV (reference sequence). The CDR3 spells CASSSRTADGYTF. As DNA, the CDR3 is TGTGCCAGCAGTTCTAGGACAGCGGATGGCTACACCTTC.

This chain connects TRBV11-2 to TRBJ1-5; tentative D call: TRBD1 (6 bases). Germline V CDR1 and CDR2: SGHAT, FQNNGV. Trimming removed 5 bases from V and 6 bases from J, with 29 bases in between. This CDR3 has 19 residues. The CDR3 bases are TGTGCCAGCAGCCCCCCCCCGATGATGGACAGAAGAAGTCGTCAGCCCCAGCATTTT. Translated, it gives CASSPPPMMDRRSRQPQHF.

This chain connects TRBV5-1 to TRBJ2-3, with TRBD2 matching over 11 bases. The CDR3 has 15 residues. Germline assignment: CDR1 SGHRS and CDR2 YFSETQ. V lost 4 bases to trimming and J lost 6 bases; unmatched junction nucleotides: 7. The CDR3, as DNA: TGCGCCAGCAGCCTTAGCGGGAGGGCCAGTGATACGCAGTATTTT. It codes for CASSLSGRASDTQYF.

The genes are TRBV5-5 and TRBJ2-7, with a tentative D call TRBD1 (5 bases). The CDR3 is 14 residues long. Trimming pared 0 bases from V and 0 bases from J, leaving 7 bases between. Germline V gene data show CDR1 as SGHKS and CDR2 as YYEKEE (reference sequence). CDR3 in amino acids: CASSLEGASYEQYF. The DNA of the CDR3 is TGTGCCAGCAGCTTGGAAGGGGCCTCCTACGAGCAGTACTTC.

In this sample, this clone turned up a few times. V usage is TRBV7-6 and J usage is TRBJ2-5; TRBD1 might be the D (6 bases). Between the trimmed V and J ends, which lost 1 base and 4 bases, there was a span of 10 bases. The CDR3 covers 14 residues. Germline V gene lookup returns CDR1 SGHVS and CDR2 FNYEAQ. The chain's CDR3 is CASSLDRAAETQYF. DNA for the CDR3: TGTGCCAGCAGCTTAGACAGGGCCGCAGAGACCCAGTACTTC. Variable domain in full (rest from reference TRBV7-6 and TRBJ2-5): GAGVSQSPRYKVTKRGQDVALRCDPISGHVSLYWYRQALGQGPEFLTYFNYEAQQDKSGLPNDRFSAERPEGSISTLTIQRTEQRDSAMYRCASSLDRAAETQYFGPGTRLLVL.

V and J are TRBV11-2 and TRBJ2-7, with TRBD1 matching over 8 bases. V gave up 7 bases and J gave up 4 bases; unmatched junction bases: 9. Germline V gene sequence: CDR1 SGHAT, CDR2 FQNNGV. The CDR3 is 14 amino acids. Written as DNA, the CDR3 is TGTGCCAGCACCCGGGGAGGACAGGGTTACGAGCAGTACTTC. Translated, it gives CASTRGGQGYEQYF.

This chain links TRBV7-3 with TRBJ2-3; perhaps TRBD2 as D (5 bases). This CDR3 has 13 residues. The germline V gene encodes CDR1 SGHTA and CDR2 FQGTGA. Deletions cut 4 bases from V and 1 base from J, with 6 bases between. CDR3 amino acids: CASSYGGTDTQYF. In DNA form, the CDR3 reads TGTGCCAGCAGCTACGGGGGCACAGATACGCAGTATTTT.

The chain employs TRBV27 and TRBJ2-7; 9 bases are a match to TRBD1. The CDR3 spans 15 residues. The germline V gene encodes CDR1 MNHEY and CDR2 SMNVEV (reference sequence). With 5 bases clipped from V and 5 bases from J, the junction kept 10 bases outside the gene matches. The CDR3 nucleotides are TGTGCCAGCAGTCGCACCGGGACAGGGAACCACGAGCAGTACTTC. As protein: CASSRTGTGNHEQYF.

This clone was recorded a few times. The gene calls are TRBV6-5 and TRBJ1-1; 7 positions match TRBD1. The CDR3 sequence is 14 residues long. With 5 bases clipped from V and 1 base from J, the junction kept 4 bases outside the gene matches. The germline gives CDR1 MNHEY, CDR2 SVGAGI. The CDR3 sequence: CASSEGQRNTEAFF. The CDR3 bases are TGTGCCAGCAGTGAGGGACAGCGGAACACTGAAGCTTTCTTT.

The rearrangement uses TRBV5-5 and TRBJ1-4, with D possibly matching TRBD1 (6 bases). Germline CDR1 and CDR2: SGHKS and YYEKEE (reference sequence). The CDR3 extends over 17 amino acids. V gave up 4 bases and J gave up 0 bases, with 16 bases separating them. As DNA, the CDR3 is TGTGCCAGCAGCCGGGGACACACACCGGCAACTAATGAAAAACTGTTTTTT. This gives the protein CASSRGHTPATNEKLFF.

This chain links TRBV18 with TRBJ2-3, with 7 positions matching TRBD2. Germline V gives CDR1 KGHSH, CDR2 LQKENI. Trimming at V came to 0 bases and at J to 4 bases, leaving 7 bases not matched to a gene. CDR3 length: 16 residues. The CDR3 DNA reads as TGTGCCAGCTCACCACCGGGGGGGATAATTTCAGATACGCAGTATTTT. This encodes CASSPPGGIISDTQYF.

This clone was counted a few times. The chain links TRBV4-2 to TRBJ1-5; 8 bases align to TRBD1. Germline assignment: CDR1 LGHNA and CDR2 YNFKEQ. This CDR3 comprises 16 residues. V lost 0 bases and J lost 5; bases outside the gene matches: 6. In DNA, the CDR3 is TGTGCCAGCAGCCAAGATAGGCAGGGGGCGGATCAGCCCCAGCATTTT. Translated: CASSQDRQGADQPQHF.

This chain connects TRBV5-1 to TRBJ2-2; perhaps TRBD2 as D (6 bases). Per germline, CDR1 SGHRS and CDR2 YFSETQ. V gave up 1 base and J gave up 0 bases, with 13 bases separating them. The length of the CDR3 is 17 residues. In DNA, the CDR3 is TGCGCCAGCAGCTTGAGGGTCAGGGACTCGAACACCGGGGAGCTGTTTTTT. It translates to CASSLRVRDSNTGELFF.

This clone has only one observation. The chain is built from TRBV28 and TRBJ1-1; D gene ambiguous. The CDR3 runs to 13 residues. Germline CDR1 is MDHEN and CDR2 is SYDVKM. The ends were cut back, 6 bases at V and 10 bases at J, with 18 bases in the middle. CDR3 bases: TGTGCCAGCAGCTCCATAGCCCCCGTTCGAGCTTTCTTT. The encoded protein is CASSSIAPVRAFF.

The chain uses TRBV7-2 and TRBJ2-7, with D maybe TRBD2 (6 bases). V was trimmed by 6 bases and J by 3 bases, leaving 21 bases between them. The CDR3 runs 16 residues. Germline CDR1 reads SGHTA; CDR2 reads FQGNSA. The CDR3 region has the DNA TGTGCCAGCAGGATTAGGGGCGGGGCACCTGTCTACGAGCAGTACTTC. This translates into CASRIRGGAPVYEQYF.

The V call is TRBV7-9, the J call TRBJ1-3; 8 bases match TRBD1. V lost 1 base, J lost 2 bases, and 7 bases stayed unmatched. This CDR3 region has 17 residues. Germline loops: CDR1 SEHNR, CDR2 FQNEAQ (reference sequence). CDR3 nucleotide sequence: TGTGCCAGCAGCTTAGACCCCGGCAGGGGGCCTGGAAACACCATATATTTT. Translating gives CASSLDPGRGPGNTIYF.

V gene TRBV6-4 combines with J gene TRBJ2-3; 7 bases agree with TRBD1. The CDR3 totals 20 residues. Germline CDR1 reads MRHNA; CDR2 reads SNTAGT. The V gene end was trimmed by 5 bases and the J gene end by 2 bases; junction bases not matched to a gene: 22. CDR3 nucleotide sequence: TGTGCCAGCAGTAGTCCTACGGGACAGCGGATAACCCCTAACACAGATACGCAGTATTTT. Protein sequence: CASSSPTGQRITPNTDTQYF.

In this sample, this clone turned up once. CDR3 in amino acids: CAWSVTQMNTEAFF. CDR3 DNA sequence: TGTGCCTGGAGTGTAACACAGATGAACACTGAAGCTTTCTTT. The gene calls are TRBV30 and TRBJ1-1; D uncertain. CDR3 length: 14 residues. Germline V gene data show CDR1 as GTSNPN and CDR2 as SVGIG (reference sequence). The V and J ends lost 0 bases and 0 bases respectively, with 8 bases between them.

The CDR3 sequence is CASSDRDSGNTIYF. CDR3 sequence (DNA): TGTGCCAGCAGCGACAGGGACTCTGGAAACACCATATATTTT. V is TRBV7-8 and J is TRBJ1-3; TRBD1 agrees at 7 bases. The CDR3 contains 14 residues. The V gene's germline CDR1 is SGHVS and CDR2 FQNEAQ. The junction had 1 base not matched to a gene; V was cut back by 5 bases and J by 0 bases.